This T cell receptor beta chain was documented in a study of shared clonotypes between healthy human individuals. Assay runs were performed at deep level. Assay used: immunoSEQ multiplex PCR; TCRdb lists only in-frame clones, some missing. The sample has about 680,000 clones; about 78% are singletons. The V segment lost 8 bases and the J segment 0 bases; nucleotides outside the gene matches: 3. CDR1 is ENHRY, CDR2 SYGVKD, per germline. The length of the CDR3 is 16 residues. The sequenced material came from memory CD4+ T cells sorted from blood. As for subset: CD45RA-negative fraction. This TCR came from a woman in her 30s in good health. This chain uses TRBV10-3 with TRBJ2-2; TRBD2 matches at 13 bases. This chain's CDR3 is CAIGGTSGTNTGELFF. Here the CDR3 DNA reads TGTGCCATCGGGGGGACTAGCGGGACGAACACCGGGGAGCTGTTTTTT.